One and the same sample provided the 6 T cell receptor beta chains below, sequenced in a study of PD-1 blockade in classical Hodgkin lymphoma. The method was immunoSEQ multiplex PCR; TCRdb's version includes in-frame clones alone and lacks a portion of them. The sample lists more than 15,000 clones; roughly 88% were seen once. No patient escaped relapse after autologous stem cell transplantation, and brentuximab vedotin exposure varied. The source was peripheral blood mononuclear cells (PBMCs), collected before the second cycle of nivolumab. Receptors originate from a human donor with classical Hodgkin lymphoma.

CDR3 coding DNA: TGTGCCAGCTCACCAGGACCAGGGGATGAAAAACTGTTTTTT. Protein sequence: CASSPGPGDEKLFF. The chain has TRBV18 and TRBJ1-4, with a possible D match to TRBD1 (6 bases). V shed 2 bases and J shed 6 bases, with 10 bases lying between them. CDR1 is KGHSH and CDR2 is LQKENI in the germline V gene. CDR3 length equals 14 residues.

This clone was observed once. This chain links TRBV19 with TRBJ2-7, with 9 bases fitting TRBD1. The V gene's germline CDR1 is LNHDA and CDR2 SQIVND (reference sequence). V shed 3 bases and J 4 bases; nucleotides not matched to a gene: 10. The CDR3 has 16 residues. DNA for the CDR3: TGTGCCAGTAGTATCGGGTCAGCGGGACAGGGTTACGAGCAGTACTTC. Encoded protein: CASSIGSAGQGYEQYF.

This clone has only a few counts. The J gene is TRBJ2-7, the V gene TRBV7-9; TRBD1 matches at 9 bases. CDR3 length: 18 residues. Looked up from germline, CDR1 is SEHNR and CDR2 is FQNEAQ (reference sequence). J gave up 3 bases and V 1 base, and 13 bases lay outside the gene matches. CDR3 sequence: CASSLGGTGGTQHYEQYF. In DNA, the CDR3 is TGTGCCAGCAGCTTAGGGGGAACAGGGGGCACTCAACACTACGAGCAGTACTTC. Filled out from reference TRBV7-9 and TRBJ2-7, the complete variable domain reads DTGVSQNPRHKITKRGQNVTFRCDPISEHNRLYWYRQTLGQGPEFLTYFQNEAQLEKSRLLSDRFSAERPKGSFSTLEIQRTEQGDSAMYLCASSLGGTGGTQHYEQYFGPGTRLTVT.

This rearrangement joins TRBV5-1 to TRBJ2-5, with D unclear. Trimming pared 0 bases from V and 5 bases from J, leaving 17 bases between. This CDR3 spans 16 amino acids. The germline CDR1 and CDR2 sequences are SGHRS and YFSETQ. The CDR3 sequence is CASSLESSGPRETQYF. The DNA of the CDR3 is TGCGCCAGCAGCTTGGAGTCTTCAGGACCGCGGGAGACCCAGTACTTC. Full variable domain (remainder filled in from reference TRBV5-1 and TRBJ2-5): KAGVTQTPRYLIKTRGQQVTLSCSPISGHRSVSWYQQTPGQGLQFLFEYFSETQRNKGNFPGRFSGRQFSNSRSEMNVSTLELGDSALYLCASSLESSGPRETQYFGPGTRLLVL.

V is TRBV7-2 and J is TRBJ2-5, with D tentatively TRBD1 or TRBD2 (7 bases each). Per germline, CDR1 SGHTA and CDR2 FQGNSA. The CDR3 is made up of 18 amino acids. Trimming removed 2 bases at V and 5 bases at J, with 24 bases between. CDR3 bases: TGTGCCAGCAGCTTACCCCCACGGCCAGGGGGGGCTTGGGAGACCCAGTACTTC. It encodes CASSLPPRPGGAWETQYF.

Note on this clone: This CDR3 is also generated by other DNA sequences in the sample. The rearrangement joins TRBV5-1 to TRBJ1-2, with unresolved D. The CDR3 runs to 14 residues. Germline V gene sequence: CDR1 SGHRS, CDR2 YFSETQ. V gave up 0 bases and J gave up 2 bases, with 8 bases separating them. The CDR3 DNA is TGCGCCAGCAGCTTGGCGTTGGGGAACTATGGCTACACCTTC. Protein product: CASSLALGNYGYTF.